A single sample gave rise to the 23 T cell receptor beta chains below, sequenced in a study of blood T cell repertoires in COVID-19. Repertoires were generated with immunoSEQ multiplex PCR, while TCRdb's copy carries only in-frame clones and drops some. Found here are about 140,000 clones, about 80% of them singletons; the top ten hold around 2.9%. Sequencing was done on a sample of PBMCs or T cells enriched from blood (not recorded which). The receptors here all came from a woman aged 45 to 65 who had recovered from COVID-19.

V and J are TRBV4-1 and TRBJ2-2; 9 nucleotides agree with TRBD2. V lost 3 bases to trimming and J lost 5 bases; unmatched junction nucleotides: 10. This CDR3 contains 17 residues. Germline V gene sequence: CDR1 MGHRA, CDR2 YSYEKL. CDR3 sequence (DNA): TGCGCCAGCAGCCAGGGGGCAGCGGGGGGCCGAACCGGGGAGCTGTTTTTT. Amino acids: CASSQGAAGGRTGELFF.

In this sample, this clone turned up a few times. The germline gene is not matched at one end of the junction; a read error may be the cause. The chain has TRBV3-1 (or the pseudogene TRBV3-2) and TRBJ1-6; maybe TRBD1 (6 bases). Germline V gene sequence: CDR1 LGHDT, CDR2 YNNKEL (reference sequence). CDR3 length: 13 amino acids. CDR3 coding DNA: TGTGCCAGCAGCCAAGGCGGGGGGGCGAGGTTGTACTTT. This gives the protein CASSQGGGARLYF.

The chain joins TRBV27 to TRBJ2-2; D gene unclear. V was cut by 8 bases and J by 8 bases, with 15 bases left in between. CDR1 is MNHEY, CDR2 SMNVEV, per germline (reference sequence). The CDR3 totals 13 residues. The CDR3 coding sequence is TGTGCCAGCTCGGTGAAGTCCCCAGGGGAGCTGTTTTTT. As protein: CASSVKSPGELFF.

J is TRBJ2-3 and V is TRBV24-1; D remains ambiguous. The CDR3 extends over 12 amino acids. Germline V gives CDR1 KGHDR, CDR2 SFDVKD. V dropped 2 bases and J dropped 5 bases, with 4 bases sitting between them. The CDR3 bases are TGTGCCACCAGTGATTCCAAAGATACGCAGTATTTT. Protein product: CATSDSKDTQYF.

The CDR3 DNA reads as TGTGCCAGCAGCTCGGGACAGGGCAGAAATGAGCAGTTCTTC. This gives the protein CASSSGQGRNEQFF. The chain recombines TRBV5-6 with TRBJ2-1; 9 nucleotides agree with TRBD1. Unmatched junction bases numbered 5, after V lost 3 bases and J lost 7 bases. There are 14 residues in the CDR3. Germline V gene data show CDR1 as SGHDT and CDR2 as YYEEEE. The whole variable domain, remainder taken from reference TRBV5-6 and TRBJ2-1, is DAGVTQSPTHLIKTRGQQVTLRCSPKSGHDTVSWYQQALGQGPQFIFQYYEEEERQRGNFPDRFSGHQFPNYSSELNVNALLLGDSALYLCASSSGQGRNEQFFGPGTRLTVL.

This clone has only one observation. The rearrangement uses TRBV7-8 and TRBJ1-5; 7 bases align to TRBD1. Looked up from germline, CDR1 is SGHVS and CDR2 is FQNEAQ. The CDR3 loop spans 14 amino acids. V lost 5 bases, J lost 6 bases, and 7 bases stayed unmatched. The chain's CDR3 is CASSPQGNTQPQHF. CDR3 nucleotide sequence: TGTGCCAGCAGCCCACAGGGGAATACTCAGCCCCAGCATTTT.

This rearrangement joins TRBV28 to TRBJ1-4, with D possibly TRBD1 on 6 matching bases. The CDR3 sequence is 14 residues long. Trimming removed 6 bases from V and 4 bases from J, with 12 bases in between. Germline-derived CDR1 and CDR2 are MDHEN and SYDVKM. CDR3 protein: CASSGGANNEKLFF. The CDR3, as DNA: TGTGCCAGCAGCGGGGGGGCTAATAATGAAAAACTGTTTTTT.

The rearrangement uses TRBV30 and TRBJ1-2; 8 nucleotides match TRBD1. The length of the CDR3 is 15 residues. Unmatched junction bases numbered 10, after V lost 2 bases and J lost 5 bases. The V gene's germline CDR1 is GTSNPN and CDR2 SVGIG (reference sequence). DNA for the CDR3: TGTGCCTGGAGTTCAACCCCACAGGGGGAATATGGCTACACCTTC. It is translated as CAWSSTPQGEYGYTF.

This clone was recorded once. This chain links TRBV5-1 with TRBJ2-3; a possible D gene is TRBD2 (6 bases). Germline assignment: CDR1 SGHRS and CDR2 YFSETQ. This CDR3 contains 15 residues. V lost 4 bases, J lost 6 bases, and 18 bases lay in between. The CDR3, as DNA: TGCGCCAGCAGCCCCGAGCCGGGCGCGGGGGATACGCAGTATTTT. This encodes CASSPEPGAGDTQYF. Drawing the rest from reference TRBV5-1 and TRBJ2-3, the complete variable domain is KAGVTQTPRYLIKTRGQQVTLSCSPISGHRSVSWYQQTPGQGLQFLFEYFSETQRNKGNFPGRFSGRQFSNSRSEMNVSTLELGDSALYLCASSPEPGAGDTQYFGPGTRLTVL.

The gene calls are TRBV7-6 and TRBJ2-5; 8 bases fit TRBD2. Looked up from germline, CDR1 is SGHVS and CDR2 is FNYEAQ. This CDR3 is built from 17 residues. J gave up 1 base and V 5 bases, and 12 bases lay outside the gene matches. The CDR3 protein is CASSLLSLTSGQETQYF. DNA of the CDR3: TGTGCCAGCAGCCTGCTGTCGTTAACTAGCGGCCAAGAGACCCAGTACTTC.

Here the CDR3 DNA reads TGTGCCAGCAGCCAAGACTTGGGCGGGGGTTTTGGGCAGCCCCAGCATTTT. Translating gives CASSQDLGGGFGQPQHF. The rearrangement joins TRBV4-2 to TRBJ1-5, with D possibly being TRBD1 (5 bases). The V end was cut by 0 bases, the J end by 7 bases, with 19 bases between. Germline V gives CDR1 LGHNA, CDR2 YNFKEQ. This CDR3 spans 17 amino acids.

The gene calls are TRBV30 and TRBJ1-1, with unresolved D. The CDR3 has 10 amino acids. In germline, CDR1 is GTSNPN, CDR2 SVGIG (reference sequence). The germline V and J ends were trimmed by 8 bases and 1 base, with 5 bases remaining between them. The CDR3 sequence: CAGGNTEAFF. CDR3 in DNA: TGTGCCGGCGGGAACACTGAAGCTTTCTTT.

The J gene is TRBJ2-1, the V gene TRBV24-1, with 9 positions matching TRBD2. CDR1 KGHDR and CDR2 SFDVKD come from the germline V gene. Trimming removed 3 bases from V and 6 bases from J; junction bases left unmatched: 5. This CDR3 has 15 residues. In nucleotides, the CDR3 is TGTGCCACCAGTGATGCTAGCGGGACGGGCAATGAGCAGTTCTTC. Its translation is CATSDASGTGNEQFF.

CDR3: CAWSPDRFRLYGYTF. In DNA form, the CDR3 reads TGTGCCTGGAGCCCGGACAGGTTTCGCCTCTATGGCTACACCTTC. The chain carries TRBV30 and TRBJ1-2; the match to TRBD1 covers 7 bases. V dropped 3 bases and J dropped 4; count of bases not matched to a gene: 11. This CDR3 spans 15 amino acids. The germline V gene encodes CDR1 GTSNPN and CDR2 SVGIG (reference sequence).

This chain connects TRBV19 to TRBJ2-1; the match to TRBD2 covers 9 bases. With V trimmed by 1 base and J by 2 bases, 6 bases remained unmatched. Germline V lookup: CDR1 LNHDA, CDR2 SQIVND (reference sequence). The CDR3 contains 17 residues. The CDR3 sequence: CASSIVVAGGPYNEQFF. As DNA, the CDR3 is TGTGCCAGTAGTATAGTCGTTGCGGGAGGGCCCTACAATGAGCAGTTCTTC.

This clone was detected a few times. DNA for the CDR3: TGTGCCAGCAGCTTGGGGGGGCCCACTGAAGCTTTCTTT. Protein product: CASSLGGPTEAFF. The chain uses TRBV5-5 and TRBJ1-1; D may be TRBD1 (6 bases). The CDR3 extends over 13 amino acids. Germline-derived CDR1 and CDR2 are SGHKS and YYEKEE (reference sequence). V was shortened by 0 bases and J by 4 bases, with 7 bases between the two germline ends.

The rearrangement uses TRBV2 and TRBJ1-1; D is possibly TRBD1 (6 bases). CDR1 and CDR2 (germline): SNHLY, FYNNEI. The CDR3 covers 14 residues. V was trimmed by 1 base and J by 6 bases, leaving 12 bases between them. The CDR3 DNA sequence: TGTGCCAGCAGTGAAGGTACAGGGATAGCTGAAGCTTTCTTT. It is translated as CASSEGTGIAEAFF.

The chain is built from TRBV19 and TRBJ2-7, with 11 bases that match TRBD1. The CDR3 consists of 14 residues. With 6 bases clipped from V and 2 bases from J, the junction kept 3 bases outside the gene matches. Germline CDR1 LNHDA, CDR2 SQIVND (reference sequence). CDR3 loop: CASRAGQGAYEQYF. The CDR3 DNA sequence: TGTGCCAGTAGGGCGGGACAGGGGGCCTACGAGCAGTACTTC.

This clone was detected a few times. The rearrangement uses TRBV7-9 and TRBJ1-2; D is perhaps TRBD1 (5 bases). Germline V gives CDR1 SEHNR, CDR2 FQNEAQ (reference sequence). Trimming shortened V by 3 bases and J by 0 bases, and 5 bases separated the two germline ends. The CDR3 totals 13 residues. CDR3 nucleotides: TGTGCCAGCAGCTTGGGGCCTAACTATGGCTACACCTTC. This translates into CASSLGPNYGYTF.

The chain has TRBV9 and TRBJ2-1, with D perhaps TRBD2 (6 bases). The CDR3 is made up of 15 amino acids. Trimming left V 4 bases short and J 3 bases short, with 14 bases between. Germline V CDR1 and CDR2: SGDLS, YYNGEE. The CDR3 is CASSPPGRGYNEQFF. In DNA, the CDR3 is TGTGCCAGCAGCCCCCCCGGGAGAGGCTACAATGAGCAGTTCTTC.

V usage is TRBV4-1 and J usage is TRBJ2-2, with D perhaps matching TRBD1 (7 bases). The V and J ends lost 1 base and 7 bases respectively, with 13 bases between them. Per germline, CDR1 MGHRA and CDR2 YSYEKL. The CDR3 is made up of 15 amino acids. The CDR3 loop reads CASSQGGGGGGELFF. Written as DNA, the CDR3 is TGCGCCAGCAGCCAAGGAGGAGGGGGCGGCGGGGAGCTGTTTTTT.

The chain links TRBV28 to TRBJ2-3, with 13 bases identical to TRBD2. V dropped 6 bases and J dropped 4; count of bases not matched to a gene: 4. The CDR3 runs 15 residues. Germline assignment: CDR1 MDHEN and CDR2 SYDVKM. Written as DNA, the CDR3 is TGTGCCAGCAGACTAGCGGGAGGGCCGTCAGATACGCAGTATTTT. Translated, it gives CASRLAGGPSDTQYF. The variable domain in full, with the rest retrieved from reference TRBV28 and TRBJ2-3, is DVKVTQSSRYLVKRTGEKVFLECVQDMDHENMFWYRQDPGLGLRLIYFSYDVKMKEKGDIPEGYSVSREKKERFSLILESASTNQTSMYLCASRLAGGPSDTQYFGPGTRLTVL.

The gene calls are TRBV7-6 and TRBJ2-3; the match to TRBD2 covers 13 bases. Per the germline V gene, CDR1 is SGHVS and CDR2 is FNYEAQ. The V and J ends lost 6 bases and 1 base, in that order; junction bases with no gene match: 7. CDR3 length: 17 amino acids. In DNA, the CDR3 is TGTGCCAGCAGTTCCGGGACTAGCGGGACGCGCACAGATACGCAGTATTTT. It codes for CASSSGTSGTRTDTQYF.